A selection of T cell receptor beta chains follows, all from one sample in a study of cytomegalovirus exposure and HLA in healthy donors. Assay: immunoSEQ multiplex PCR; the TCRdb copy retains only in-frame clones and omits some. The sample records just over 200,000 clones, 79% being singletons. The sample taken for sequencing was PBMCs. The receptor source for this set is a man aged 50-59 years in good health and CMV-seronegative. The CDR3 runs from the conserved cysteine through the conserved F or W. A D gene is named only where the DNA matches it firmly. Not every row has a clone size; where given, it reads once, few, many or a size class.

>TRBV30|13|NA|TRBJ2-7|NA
TGTGCCTGGAGTGTGCGGGTCGCCTACGAGCAGTACTTC
CAWSVRVAYEQYF
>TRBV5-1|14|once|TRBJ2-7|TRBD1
TGCGCCAGCAGCTTCACGGGTGACAGGGACGAGCAGTACTTC
CASSFTGDRDEQYF
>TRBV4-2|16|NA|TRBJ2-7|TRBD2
TGTGCCAGCAGCCAAGGGTTAGCGGGAGGTCCTTACGAGCAGTACTTC
CASSQGLAGGPYEQYF
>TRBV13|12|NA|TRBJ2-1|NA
TGTGCCAGCAGCCGGGACATTCCTGAGCAGTTCTTC
CASSRDIPEQFF
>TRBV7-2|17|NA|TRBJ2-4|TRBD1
TGTGCCAGCAGCTTAACCCAGGGGGCAAGGGGCTTCAACATTCAGTACTTC
CASSLTQGARGFNIQYF
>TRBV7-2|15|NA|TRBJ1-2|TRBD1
TGTGCCAGCAGTTCCCGGCAGGGGGCAAACTATGGCTACACCTTC
CASSSRQGANYGYTF
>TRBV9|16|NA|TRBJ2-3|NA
TGTGCCAGCAGCGTAGACGGAGGGCCCGGCACAGATACGCAGTATTTT
CASSVDGGPGTDTQYF
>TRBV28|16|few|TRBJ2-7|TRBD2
TGTGCCAGCAGTCCCGTATCTAGCGGGAGACAGTACGAGCAGTACTTC
CASSPVSSGRQYEQYF
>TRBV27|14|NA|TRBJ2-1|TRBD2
TGTGCCAGCTGCTCGGCGGGGGTCTACAATGAGCAGTTCTTC
CASCSAGVYNEQFF
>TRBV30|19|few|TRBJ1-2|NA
TGTGCCTGGAGTGCAATCCGTGGGTTTACTCCAACAGGCCCTAGGGACTACACCTTC
CAWSAIRGFTPTGPRDYTF
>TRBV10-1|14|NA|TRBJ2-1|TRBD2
TGCGCCAGCAGTGAGTCCAAGCGGGAGAATGAGCAGTTCTTC
CASSESKRENEQFF
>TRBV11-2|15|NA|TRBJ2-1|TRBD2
TGTGCCAGCAGCTTAGGAGGGACTAGAGGTTATGAGCAGTTCTTC
CASSLGGTRGYEQFF
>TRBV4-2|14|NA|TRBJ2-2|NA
TGTGCCAGCAGCCAAGATCGGGGGACCGGGGAGCTGTTTTTT
CASSQDRGTGELFF
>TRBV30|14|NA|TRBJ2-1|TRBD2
TGTGCCTGGATACCTGGACTAGCGGGGCCGCTCCAGTTCTTC
CAWIPGLAGPLQFF
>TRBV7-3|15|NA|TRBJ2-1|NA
TGTGCCAGCAGCTTAATCGTGAGCTCCTACAATGAGCAGTTCTTC
CASSLIVSSYNEQFF
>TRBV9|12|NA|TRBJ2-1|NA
TGTGCCAGCAGCGGCCTAGCTGTCGAGCAGTTCTTC
CASSGLAVEQFF
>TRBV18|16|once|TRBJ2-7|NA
TGTGCCAGCTCACCACCGCCGGGTCGCATCTTCTACGAGCAGTACTTC
CASSPPPGRIFYEQYF
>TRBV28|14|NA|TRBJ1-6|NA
TGTGCCAGCAGGGCGGACAGTAACAATTCACCCCTCCACTTT
CASRADSNNSPLHF
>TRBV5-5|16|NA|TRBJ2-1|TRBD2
TGTGCCAGCAGCTTGGAAGGGACTAGCGGGAGGTATGAGCAGTTCTTC
CASSLEGTSGRYEQFF
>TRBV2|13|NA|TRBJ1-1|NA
TGTGCCAGCATGAACGAGCCGTACACTGAAGCTTTCTTT
CASMNEPYTEAFF
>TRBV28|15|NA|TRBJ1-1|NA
TGTGCCAGCAGTTTATTTATCCCAGGAAACACTGAAGCTTTCTTT
CASSLFIPGNTEAFF
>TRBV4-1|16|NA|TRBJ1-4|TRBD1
TGCGCCAGCAGCGTTCAGGGGGCGGGGGTAGAGAAAAAACTGTTTTTT
CASSVQGAGVEKKLFF
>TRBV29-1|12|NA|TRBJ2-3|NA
TGCAGCGTGGCGACTGACACAGATACGCAGTATTTT
CSVATDTDTQYF
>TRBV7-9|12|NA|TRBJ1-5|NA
TGTGCCAGCAGCTTAGGGCAGCAGCCCCAGCATTTT
CASSLGQQPQHF
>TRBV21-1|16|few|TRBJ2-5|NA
TGTGCCAGCAGCAAGTGCAGGGATTCTATTCGGGAGACCCAGTACTTC
CASSKCRDSIRETQYF
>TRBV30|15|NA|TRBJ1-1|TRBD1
TGTGCCTGGACTGTAGCCGGGACAGCGAACACTGAAGCTTTCTTT
CAWTVAGTANTEAFF
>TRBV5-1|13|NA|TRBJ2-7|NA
TGCGCCAGCCGTGTGGGGGCCTCCTACGAGCAGTACTTC
CASRVGASYEQYF
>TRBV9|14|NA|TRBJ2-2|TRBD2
TGTGCCAGCAGCCCCGGACTAGCGACCGGGGAGCTGTTTTTT
CASSPGLATGELFF
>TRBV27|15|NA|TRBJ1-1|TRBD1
TGTGCCAGCAGACAGACAGGGGGAAAGAACACTGAAGCTTTCTTT
CASRQTGGKNTEAFF
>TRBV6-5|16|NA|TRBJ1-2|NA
TGTGCCAGCAGTTACGGGGGCGGTGGGCCCAACTATGGCTACACCTTC
CASSYGGGGPNYGYTF
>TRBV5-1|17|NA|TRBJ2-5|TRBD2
TGCGCCAGCAGCTTCAAAGCGGGAGGGCCGGTCCGAGAGACCCAGTACTTC
CASSFKAGGPVRETQYF
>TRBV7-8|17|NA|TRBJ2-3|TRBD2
TGTGCCAGCAGCTCCCCAGTGGTAGCGGGGGGTAAGGATACGCAGTATTTT
CASSSPVVAGGKDTQYF
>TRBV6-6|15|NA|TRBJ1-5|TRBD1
TGTGCCAGCTGGGCCGGGACAGGGATCAATCAGCCCCAGCATTTT
CASWAGTGINQPQHF
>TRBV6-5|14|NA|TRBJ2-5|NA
TGTGCCAGCAGTCCCAGGGGTTGGGGAGAGACCCAGTACTTC
CASSPRGWGETQYF
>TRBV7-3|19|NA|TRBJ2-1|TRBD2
TGTGCCAGCAGCCCTGGGACTAGCGGGAGGGAGGGAAGATACAATGAGCAGTTCTTC
CASSPGTSGREGRYNEQFF
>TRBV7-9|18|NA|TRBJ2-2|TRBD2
TGTGCCAGCAGCTTATCCCGCGGGAGGGCCCCAAACACCGGGGAGCTGTTTTTT
CASSLSRGRAPNTGELFF
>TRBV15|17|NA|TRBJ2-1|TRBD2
TGTGCCACCTACCAACGACTAGCGGCCTTCTCCTACAATGAGCAGTTCTTC
CATYQRLAAFSYNEQFF
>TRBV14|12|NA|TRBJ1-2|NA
TGTGCCAGCAGCGGGGAGGGTTATGGCTACACCTTC
CASSGEGYGYTF
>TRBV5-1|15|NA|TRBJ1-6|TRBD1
TGCGCCAGCAGCTTGGCCGACAGGGAATGGTCACCCCTCCACTTT
CASSLADREWSPLHF
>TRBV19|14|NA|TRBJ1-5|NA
TGTGCCAGTAGTGTGGCAGGGAACAATCAGCCCCAGCATTTT
CASSVAGNNQPQHF
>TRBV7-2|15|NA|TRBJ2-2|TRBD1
TGTGCCAGCAGCTCAAGAGGACAGGACACCGGGGAGCTGTTTTTT
CASSSRGQDTGELFF
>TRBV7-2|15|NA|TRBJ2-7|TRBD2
TGTGCCAGCAGCGACGGACTAGCGGTCTCCTACGAGCAGTACTTC
CASSDGLAVSYEQYF